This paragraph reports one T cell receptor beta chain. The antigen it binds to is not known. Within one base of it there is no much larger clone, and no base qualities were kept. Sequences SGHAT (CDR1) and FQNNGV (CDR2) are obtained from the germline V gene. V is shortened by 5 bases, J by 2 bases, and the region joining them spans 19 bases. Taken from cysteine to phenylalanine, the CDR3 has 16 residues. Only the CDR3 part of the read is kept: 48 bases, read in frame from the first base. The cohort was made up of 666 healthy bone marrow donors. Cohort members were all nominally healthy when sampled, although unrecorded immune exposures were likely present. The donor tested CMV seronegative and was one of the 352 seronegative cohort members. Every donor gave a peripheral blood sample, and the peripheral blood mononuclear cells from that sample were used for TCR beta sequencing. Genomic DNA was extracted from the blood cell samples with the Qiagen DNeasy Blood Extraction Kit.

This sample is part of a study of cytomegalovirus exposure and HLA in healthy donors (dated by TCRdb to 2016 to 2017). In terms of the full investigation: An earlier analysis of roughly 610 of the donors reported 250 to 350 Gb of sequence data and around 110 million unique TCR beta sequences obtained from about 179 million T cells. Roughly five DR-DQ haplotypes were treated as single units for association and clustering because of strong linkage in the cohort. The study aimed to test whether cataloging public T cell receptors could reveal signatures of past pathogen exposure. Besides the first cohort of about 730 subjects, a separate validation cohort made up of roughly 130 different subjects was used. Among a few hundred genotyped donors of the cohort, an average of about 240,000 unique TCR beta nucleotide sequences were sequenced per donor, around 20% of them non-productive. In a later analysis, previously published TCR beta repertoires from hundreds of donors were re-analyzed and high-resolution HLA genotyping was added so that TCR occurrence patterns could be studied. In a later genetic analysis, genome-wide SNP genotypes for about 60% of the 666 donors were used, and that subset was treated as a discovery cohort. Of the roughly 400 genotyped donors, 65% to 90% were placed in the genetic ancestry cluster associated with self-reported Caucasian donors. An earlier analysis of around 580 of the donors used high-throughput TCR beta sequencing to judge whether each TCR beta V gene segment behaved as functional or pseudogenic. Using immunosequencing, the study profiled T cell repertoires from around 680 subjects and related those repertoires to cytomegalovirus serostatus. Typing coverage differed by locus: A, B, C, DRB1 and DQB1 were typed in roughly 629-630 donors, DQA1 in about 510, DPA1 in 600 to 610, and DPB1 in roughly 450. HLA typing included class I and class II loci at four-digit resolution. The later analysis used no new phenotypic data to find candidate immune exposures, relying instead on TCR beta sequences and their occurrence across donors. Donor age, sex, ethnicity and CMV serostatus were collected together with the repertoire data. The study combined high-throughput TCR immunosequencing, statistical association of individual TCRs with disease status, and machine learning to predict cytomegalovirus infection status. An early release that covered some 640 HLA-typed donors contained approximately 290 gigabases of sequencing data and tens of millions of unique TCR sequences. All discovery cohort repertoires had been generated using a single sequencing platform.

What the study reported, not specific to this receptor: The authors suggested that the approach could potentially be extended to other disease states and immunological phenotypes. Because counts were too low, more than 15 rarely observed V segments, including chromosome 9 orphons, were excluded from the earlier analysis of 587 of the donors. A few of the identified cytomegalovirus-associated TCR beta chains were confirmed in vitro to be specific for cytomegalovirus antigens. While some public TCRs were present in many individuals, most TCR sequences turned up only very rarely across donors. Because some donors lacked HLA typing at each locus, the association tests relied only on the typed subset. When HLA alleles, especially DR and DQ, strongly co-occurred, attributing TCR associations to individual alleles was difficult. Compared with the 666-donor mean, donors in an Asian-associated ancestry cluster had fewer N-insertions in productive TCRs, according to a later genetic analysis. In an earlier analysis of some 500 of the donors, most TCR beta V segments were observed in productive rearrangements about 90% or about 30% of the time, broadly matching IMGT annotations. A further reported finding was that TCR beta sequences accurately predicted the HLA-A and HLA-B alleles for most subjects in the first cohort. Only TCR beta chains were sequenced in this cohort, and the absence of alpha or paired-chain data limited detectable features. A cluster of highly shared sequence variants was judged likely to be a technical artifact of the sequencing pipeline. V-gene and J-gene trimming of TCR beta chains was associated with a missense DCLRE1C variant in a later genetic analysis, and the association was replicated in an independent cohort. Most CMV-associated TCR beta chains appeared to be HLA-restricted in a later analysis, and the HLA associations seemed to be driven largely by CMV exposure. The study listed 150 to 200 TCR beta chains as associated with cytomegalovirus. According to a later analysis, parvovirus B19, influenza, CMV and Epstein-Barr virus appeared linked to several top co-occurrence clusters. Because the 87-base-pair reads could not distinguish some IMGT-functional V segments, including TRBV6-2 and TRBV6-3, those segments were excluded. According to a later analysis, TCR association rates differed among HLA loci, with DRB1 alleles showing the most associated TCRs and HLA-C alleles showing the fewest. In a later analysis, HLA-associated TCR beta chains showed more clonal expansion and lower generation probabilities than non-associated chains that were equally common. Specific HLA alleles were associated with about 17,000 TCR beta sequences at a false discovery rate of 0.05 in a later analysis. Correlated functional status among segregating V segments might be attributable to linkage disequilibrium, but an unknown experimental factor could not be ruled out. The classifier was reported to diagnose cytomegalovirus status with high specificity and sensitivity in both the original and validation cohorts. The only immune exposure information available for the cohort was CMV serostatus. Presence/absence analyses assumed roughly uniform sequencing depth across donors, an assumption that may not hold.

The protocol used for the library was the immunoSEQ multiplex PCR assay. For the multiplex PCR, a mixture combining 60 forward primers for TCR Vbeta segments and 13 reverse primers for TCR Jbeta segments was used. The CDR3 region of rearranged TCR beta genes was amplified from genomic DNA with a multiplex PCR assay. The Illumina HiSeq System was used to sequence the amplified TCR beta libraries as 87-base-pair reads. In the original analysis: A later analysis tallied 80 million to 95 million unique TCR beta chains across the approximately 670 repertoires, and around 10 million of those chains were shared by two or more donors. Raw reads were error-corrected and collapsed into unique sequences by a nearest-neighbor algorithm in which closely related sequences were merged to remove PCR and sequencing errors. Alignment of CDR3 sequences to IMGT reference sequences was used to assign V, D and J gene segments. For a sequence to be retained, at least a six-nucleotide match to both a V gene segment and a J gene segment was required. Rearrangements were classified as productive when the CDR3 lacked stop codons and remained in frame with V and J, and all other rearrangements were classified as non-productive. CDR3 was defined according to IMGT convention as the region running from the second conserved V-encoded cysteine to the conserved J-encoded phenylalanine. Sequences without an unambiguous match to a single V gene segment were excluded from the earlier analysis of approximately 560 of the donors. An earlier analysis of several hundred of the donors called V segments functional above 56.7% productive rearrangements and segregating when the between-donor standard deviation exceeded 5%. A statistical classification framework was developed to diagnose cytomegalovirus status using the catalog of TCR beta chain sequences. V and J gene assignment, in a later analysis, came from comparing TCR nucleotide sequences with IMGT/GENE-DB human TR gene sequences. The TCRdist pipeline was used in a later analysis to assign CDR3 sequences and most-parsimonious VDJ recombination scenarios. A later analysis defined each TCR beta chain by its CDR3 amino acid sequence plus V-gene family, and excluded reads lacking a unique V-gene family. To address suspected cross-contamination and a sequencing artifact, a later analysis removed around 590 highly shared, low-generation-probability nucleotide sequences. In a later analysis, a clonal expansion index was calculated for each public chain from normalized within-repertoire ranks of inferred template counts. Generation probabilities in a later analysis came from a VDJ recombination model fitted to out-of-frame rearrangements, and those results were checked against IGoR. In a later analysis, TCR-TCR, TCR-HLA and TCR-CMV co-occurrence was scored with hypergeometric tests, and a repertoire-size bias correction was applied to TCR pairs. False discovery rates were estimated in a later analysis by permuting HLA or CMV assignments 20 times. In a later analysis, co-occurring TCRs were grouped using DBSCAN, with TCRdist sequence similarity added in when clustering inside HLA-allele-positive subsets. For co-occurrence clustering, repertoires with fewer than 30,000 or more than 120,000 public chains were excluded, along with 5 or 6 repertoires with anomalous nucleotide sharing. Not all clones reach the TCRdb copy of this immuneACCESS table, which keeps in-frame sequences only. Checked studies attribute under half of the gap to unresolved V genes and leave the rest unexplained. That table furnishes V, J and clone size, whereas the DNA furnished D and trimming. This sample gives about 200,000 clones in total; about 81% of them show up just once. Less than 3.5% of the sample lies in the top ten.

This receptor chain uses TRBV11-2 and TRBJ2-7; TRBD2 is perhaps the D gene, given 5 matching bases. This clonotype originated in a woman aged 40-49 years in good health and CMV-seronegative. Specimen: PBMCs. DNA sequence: TGTGCCAGCAGCCCCACCGGACTGACGACCGCCTACGAGCAGTACTTC. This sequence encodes CASSPTGLTTAYEQYF.